This T cell receptor beta chain is drawn from a study of T cell responses to AZD1222 COVID-19 vaccine. Points from the study as a whole: Spike-specific TCR breadth and depth both grew after two AZD1222 doses.

This clone was seen only a few times. Its antigen is as yet unknown. Method: immunoSEQ multiplex PCR; TCRdb's copy keeps in-frame clones and lacks some. Of 84,000 or so clones in the sample, roughly 90% were seen once. Sequencing used peripheral blood, obtained on day 0 of AZD1222 vaccination. The sequence was obtained from an adult in good health.

The CDR3 loop is CASSSGLAGSGQFF. CDR3 nucleotides: TGTGCCAGCAGCTCGGGACTAGCGGGGAGTGGGCAGTTCTTC. V gene TRBV11-2 combines with J gene TRBJ2-1; 13 positions agree with TRBD2. Germline loops: CDR1 SGHAT, CDR2 FQNNGV. The CDR3 extends over 14 amino acids. Unmatched junction bases numbered 6, after V lost 4 bases and J lost 12 bases.